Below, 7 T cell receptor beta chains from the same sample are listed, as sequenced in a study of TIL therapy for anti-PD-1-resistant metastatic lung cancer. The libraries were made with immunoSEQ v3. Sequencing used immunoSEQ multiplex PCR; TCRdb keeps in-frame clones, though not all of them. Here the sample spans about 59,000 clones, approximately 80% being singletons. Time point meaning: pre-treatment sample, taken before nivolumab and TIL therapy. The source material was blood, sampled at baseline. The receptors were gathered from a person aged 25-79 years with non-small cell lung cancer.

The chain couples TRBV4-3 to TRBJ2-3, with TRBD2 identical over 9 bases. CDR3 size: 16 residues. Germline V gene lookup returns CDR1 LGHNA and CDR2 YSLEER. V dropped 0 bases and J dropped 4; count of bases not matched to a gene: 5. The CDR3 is CASSQDGTSGSDTQYF. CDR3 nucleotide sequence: TGCGCCAGCAGCCAAGATGGAACTAGCGGGTCAGATACGCAGTATTTT.

The chain's CDR3 is CAISGSTESSYEQYF. As DNA, the CDR3 is TGTGCCATCAGTGGGAGTACGGAATCCTCCTACGAGCAGTACTTC. The chain employs TRBV10-3 and TRBJ2-7; D is ambiguous. The CDR3 consists of 15 residues. Germline CDR1 reads ENHRY; CDR2 reads SYGVKD. Trimming cost V 4 bases and J 0 bases, with 13 bases left between them.

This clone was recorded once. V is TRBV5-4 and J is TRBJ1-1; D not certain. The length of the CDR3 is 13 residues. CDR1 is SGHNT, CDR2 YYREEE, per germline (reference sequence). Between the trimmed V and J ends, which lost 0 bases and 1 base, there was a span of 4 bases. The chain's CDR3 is CASSLDTNTEAFF. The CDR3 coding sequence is TGTGCCAGCAGCTTGGACACGAACACTGAAGCTTTCTTT.

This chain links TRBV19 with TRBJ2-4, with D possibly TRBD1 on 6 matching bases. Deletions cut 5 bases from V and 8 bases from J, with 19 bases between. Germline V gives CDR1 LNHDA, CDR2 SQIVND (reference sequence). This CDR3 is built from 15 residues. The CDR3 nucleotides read TGTGCCAGTAGTCCACTTAACAGGGTTGGGGACATTCAGTACTTC. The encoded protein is CASSPLNRVGDIQYF. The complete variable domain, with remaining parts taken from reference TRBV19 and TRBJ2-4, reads DGGITQSPKYLFRKEGQNVTLSCEQNLNHDAMYWYRQDPGQGLRLIYYSQIVNDFQKGDIAEGYSVSREKKESFPLTVTSAQKNPTAFYLCASSPLNRVGDIQYFGAGTRLSVL.

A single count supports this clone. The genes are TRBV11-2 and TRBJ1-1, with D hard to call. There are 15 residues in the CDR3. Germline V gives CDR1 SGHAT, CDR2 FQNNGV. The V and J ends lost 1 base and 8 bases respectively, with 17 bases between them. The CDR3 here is CASSLALPSAGEAFF. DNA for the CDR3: TGTGCCAGCAGCTTAGCCCTACCCTCCGCGGGGGAAGCTTTCTTT.

CDR3 nucleotides: TGTGCCAGCACCGCGGACTTGGGACAGGGGTTTTGGCCCCAGCATTTT. It encodes CASTADLGQGFWPQHF. The chain is built from TRBV7-9 and TRBJ1-5; TRBD1 agrees at 10 bases. This CDR3 spans 16 amino acids. Trimming cost V 7 bases and J 9 bases; bases outside gene matches: 15. The germline gives CDR1 SEHNR, CDR2 FQNEAQ (reference sequence).

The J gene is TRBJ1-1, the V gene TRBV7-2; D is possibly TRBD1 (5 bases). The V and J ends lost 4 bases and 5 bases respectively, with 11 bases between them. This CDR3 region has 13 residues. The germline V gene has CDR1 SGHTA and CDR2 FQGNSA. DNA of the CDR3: TGTGCCAGCAGCTCCGACAGTTCTACTGAAGCTTTCTTT. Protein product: CASSSDSSTEAFF.